The 6 T cell receptor beta chains below all came from one sample that was sequenced in a study of blood T cell repertoires in COVID-19 (dated by TCRdb to 2019 to 2021). Libraries were made using the immunoSEQ multiplex PCR assay. The source is immuneACCESS, and TCRdb retained only in-frame sequences with V and J called. Part of the clones is not carried over; for the studies checked, unresolved V genes explain less than half of this, and the remainder is unexplained. The sample yields around 700,000 clones; about nine tenths were counted once. The biggest ten clones account for over 0.2% of the sample. Sample: peripheral blood. Every receptor here comes from a woman in her late teens or twenties with acute or convalescent COVID-19.

This chain uses TRBV5-1 with TRBJ1-2, with 7 bases that match TRBD1. From germline, CDR1 is SGHRS and CDR2 YFSETQ. The V segment lost 6 bases and the J segment 0 bases; nucleotides outside the gene matches: 17. The CDR3 runs to 18 residues. The CDR3 spells CASTLSVAGGHANYGYTF. The CDR3 region has the DNA TGCGCCAGCACCCTCTCCGTGGCAGGGGGACATGCTAACTATGGCTACACCTTC.

V is TRBV12-3 or TRBV12-4 and J is TRBJ1-1, with D possibly matching TRBD1 (6 bases). CDR3 length equals 13 residues. Trimming removed 1 base at V and 5 bases at J, with 8 bases between. CDR3 nucleotides: TGTGCCAGCAGTTTAGTGACAGGTACTGAAGCTTTCTTT. Translated: CASSLVTGTEAFF.

The chain uses TRBV25-1 and TRBJ2-7; D is uncertain. Trimming left V 4 bases short and J 4 bases short, with 5 bases between. The germline V gene encodes CDR1 MGHDK and CDR2 SYGVNS. The CDR3 covers 11 residues. The CDR3 reads CASSAVYEQYF. CDR3 sequence (DNA): TGTGCCAGCAGTGCGGTGTACGAGCAGTACTTC.

The genes are TRBV23-1 and TRBJ2-5; TRBD1 matches at 7 bases. TRBV23-1 is noted as an ORF with a role that remains uncertain. The V and J ends lost 5 bases and 2 bases, in that order; junction bases with no gene match: 14. CDR3 size: 17 residues. As DNA, the CDR3 is TGCGCCAGCAGTGCTGCCACCGGGACAGCGAATCAAGAGACCCAGTACTTC. Translating it yields CASSAATGTANQETQYF.

The chain joins TRBV9 to TRBJ1-6, with TRBD1 matching 7 bases. This CDR3 is 16 amino acids long. Germline V gene lookup returns CDR1 SGDLS and CDR2 YYNGEE. The J segment lost 5 bases and the V segment lost 3 bases, leaving 8 bases of the junction unmatched. The CDR3 loop reads CASSGTRQGNNSPLHF. The CDR3 region has the DNA TGTGCCAGCAGCGGTACCAGACAGGGTAATAATTCACCCCTCCACTTT. The full variable domain, in which reference TRBV9 and TRBJ1-6 provide the parts outside the CDR3, is DSGVTQTPKHLITATGQRVTLRCSPRSGDLSVYWYQQSLDQGLQFLIQYYNGEERAKGNILERFSAQQFPDLHSELNLSSLELGDSALYFCASSGTRQGNNSPLHFGNGTRLTVT.

The chain recombines TRBV7-2 with TRBJ1-2; D ambiguous. CDR1 is SGHTA, CDR2 FQGNSA, per germline. CDR3 size: 15 residues. V was clipped by 5 bases and J by 4 bases, with 17 bases between them. DNA for the CDR3: TGTGCCAGCAGCCTCGGAGGGCTTCCCGTCTATGGCTACACCTTC. Translation gives CASSLGGLPVYGYTF.